Reported below is one T cell receptor (beta chain). The antigen remains unidentified. The record originates from a study of cytomegalovirus exposure and HLA in healthy donors. The overall study: Researchers previously reported finding 117 million unique TCR beta sequences from some 180 million T cells. Study-wide results and limits: Later analysis associated a missense DCLRE1C variant with TCR beta V- and J-gene trimming. The classifier, whose performance was assessed in both the original and validation cohorts, reportedly diagnosed cytomegalovirus status with high specificity and sensitivity.

The study ran its PCR with 60 Vbeta and 13 Jbeta primers. TCRdb keeps only in-frame clones here, not all; method: immunoSEQ multiplex PCR. The sample has over 150,000 clones, around 76% seen once. Trimming shortened V by 2 bases and J by 0 bases, and 19 bases separated the two germline ends. Germline CDR1 MDHEN, CDR2 SYDVKM. The CDR3 extends over 18 amino acids. The sequencing input was PBMCs. This chain connects TRBV28 to TRBJ1-1; possible D gene TRBD1, 6 bases. This receptor was identified in a man aged 55 to 70 in good health and CMV-seronegative. DNA for the CDR3: TGTGCCAGCAGTTTAACCCAAGCTAGGGGGATTATGAACACTGAAGCTTTCTTT. Its protein product is CASSLTQARGIMNTEAFF.